These 20 T cell receptor beta chains came from one sample sequenced in a study of T-cell memory formation after mild COVID-19. TCRdb analysed the 5' RACE reads with MiXCR anew, one entry per CDR3 protein. The table lists 470,000 or so distinct CDR3 sequences, about a sixth of them singletons, with around a fifth in the top ten. Sequenced: PBMCs or a T cell subset sorted from them (not recorded which). These receptors were collected from a man between 18 and 35 years old who had mild COVID-19 (a few samples of this study predate the infection). Cell type and time point are not known.

In the case of this clonotype: The junction departs from the called germline gene at one end, perhaps through a read error. The chain carries TRBV12-3 or TRBV12-4 and TRBJ2-2; TRBD1 matches at 8 bases. The CDR3 extends over 16 amino acids. The CDR3: CASSLRQGAGAGELLF. The CDR3 coding sequence is TGTGCCAGCAGTCTGAGGCAGGGGGCCGGCGCCGGGGAGCTGTTGTTT.

This clonotype occurred a few times. V usage is TRBV28 and J usage is TRBJ2-3; D gene ambiguous. The length of the CDR3 is 16 residues. The V end lost 6 bases, the J end lost 0 bases, and 16 bases lay between the germline ends. Germline CDR1 and CDR2: MDHEN and SYDVKM. The CDR3 DNA reads TGTGCCAGCAGACAAAACACCAGGCGAAGCACAGATACGCAGTATTTT. This codes for CASRQNTRRSTDTQYF.

This chain uses TRBV11-2 with TRBJ1-1; TRBD1 agrees at 8 bases. This CDR3 region has 16 residues. The germline gives CDR1 SGHAT, CDR2 FQNNGV. Trimming removed 0 bases from V and 1 base from J; junction bases left unmatched: 4. CDR3 nucleotide sequence: TGTGCCAGCAGCTTAGATATGGACAGGGCGAACACTGAAGCTTTCTTT. Protein product: CASSLDMDRANTEAFF.

This clonotype was picked up many times. This rearrangement joins TRBV4-3 to TRBJ1-4, with D unresolved. Germline assignment: CDR1 LGHNA and CDR2 YSLEER. Trimming removed 0 bases at V and 6 bases at J, with 5 bases between. This CDR3 has 13 residues. This chain's CDR3 is CASSQDTHEKLFF. The CDR3 nucleotides read TGCGCCAGCAGCCAAGATACCCATGAAAAACTGTTTTTT.

This clonotype turned up a few times. The chain uses TRBV7-2 and TRBJ1-6; TRBD1 matches at 8 bases. In germline, CDR1 is SGHTA, CDR2 FQGNSA. This CDR3 comprises 15 residues. V shed 5 bases and J 9 bases; nucleotides not matched to a gene: 9. The CDR3 DNA sequence: TGTGCCAGCAGCCCGCGGACAGGGAGGTTTTCACCCCTCCACTTT. This translates into CASSPRTGRFSPLHF. Variable domain in full (rest from reference TRBV7-2 and TRBJ1-6): GAGVSQSPSNKVTEKGKDVELRCDPISGHTALYWYRQSLGQGLEFLIYFQGNSAPDKSGLPSDRFSAERTGGSVSTLTIQRTQQEDSAVYLCASSPRTGRFSPLHFGNGTRLTVT.

The CDR3 spells CATSDSAGQPQHF. The CDR3 region has the DNA TGTGCCACCAGTGATTCGGCCGGACAACCCCAGCATTTT. V gene TRBV24-1 combines with J gene TRBJ1-5; a possible D gene is TRBD1 (5 bases). V was pared by 2 bases and J by 10 bases, with 11 bases between. The germline V gene encodes CDR1 KGHDR and CDR2 SFDVKD. CDR3 size: 13 residues.

V usage is TRBV12-3 or TRBV12-4 and J usage is TRBJ1-5; TRBD1 matches at 9 bases. The CDR3 is 18 residues long. Trimming at V came to 2 bases and at J to 2 bases, leaving 10 bases not matched to a gene. This CDR3 reads CASSLRIRRDRGNQPQHF. CDR3 in DNA: TGTGCCAGCAGTTTACGGATCCGCCGGGACAGGGGCAATCAGCCCCAGCATTTT.

This clonotype was found many times. V usage is TRBV7-9 and J usage is TRBJ1-6, with 10 bases fitting TRBD1. The CDR3 runs to 15 residues. CDR1 and CDR2 (germline): SEHNR, FQNEAQ (reference sequence). V trimming: 4 bases; J trimming: 7 bases; junction bases outside the gene matches: 4. The CDR3 DNA reads as TGTGCCAGCAGCTCGCCGGGACAGGGGAATTCACCCCTCCACTTT. Amino acid sequence: CASSSPGQGNSPLHF.

This clonotype was detected a few times. The V and J genes are TRBV6-2 or TRBV6-3 and TRBJ2-5; maybe TRBD1 (6 bases). Germline V gives CDR1 MNHEY, CDR2 SVGEGT. The CDR3 sequence is 16 residues long. Trimming cost V 7 bases and J 0 bases, with 18 bases left between them. The CDR3 DNA follows: TGTGCCAGCATCGGCTCGGACAGCCCGTACCAAGAGACCCAGTACTTC. The encoded protein is CASIGSDSPYQETQYF.

This clonotype came up a few times. V gene TRBV29-1 combines with J gene TRBJ1-2, with unresolved D. Germline CDR1 SQVTM, CDR2 ANQGSEA. Trimming removed 5 bases from V and 3 bases from J, with 7 bases in between. This CDR3 comprises 11 residues. CDR3 sequence (DNA): TGCAGCGTTACGGCAGACTATGGCTACACCTTC. This gives the protein CSVTADYGYTF.

V gene TRBV6-5 combines with J gene TRBJ2-1; 7 bases match TRBD2. Germline CDR1 reads MNHEY; CDR2 reads SVGAGI. The CDR3 length is 16 residues. Trimming cost V 5 bases and J 8 bases; bases outside gene matches: 15. The DNA of the CDR3 is TGTGCCAGCAGTCCACCAACTGGGGGGGGTACCCATGAGCAGTTCTTC. This codes for CASSPPTGGGTHEQFF.

There are a few counts of this clonotype. This chain links TRBV19 with TRBJ2-7; D call uncertain. Germline CDR1 is LNHDA and CDR2 is SQIVND (reference sequence). Trimming took off 11 bases at V and 5 bases at J, with 19 bases between the two ends. This CDR3 contains 13 residues. CDR3 nucleotide sequence: TGTGCCGACGGTCCCAGTAGCTGGCACGAGCAGTACTTC. It is translated as CADGPSSWHEQYF. Variable domain in full (rest from reference TRBV19 and TRBJ2-7): DGGITQSPKYLFRKEGQNVTLSCEQNLNHDAMYWYRQDPGQGLRLIYYSQIVNDFQKGDIAEGYSVSREKKESFPLTVTSAQKNPTAFYLCADGPSSWHEQYFGPGTRLTVT.

The chain is built from TRBV9 and TRBJ2-1; 8 bases are shared with TRBD1. With 8 bases clipped from V and 7 bases from J, the junction kept 5 bases outside the gene matches. Germline V gene lookup returns CDR1 SGDLS and CDR2 YYNGEE. This CDR3 contains 12 residues. Here the CDR3 DNA reads TGTGCCAGTGCGGACAGGGCAAATGAGCAGTTCTTC. Translating gives CASADRANEQFF.

This clonotype was observed at least ten times. V is TRBV5-1 and J is TRBJ1-5; 8 bases fit TRBD1. CDR3 length: 15 amino acids. V lost 4 bases and J lost 3; bases outside the gene matches: 6. CDR1 is SGHRS, CDR2 YFSETQ, per germline. The CDR3 sequence is CASSVGTGYNQPQHF. The CDR3 DNA is TGCGCCAGCAGCGTCGGGACAGGCTACAATCAGCCCCAGCATTTT. The complete variable domain, with remaining parts taken from reference TRBV5-1 and TRBJ1-5, reads KAGVTQTPRYLIKTRGQQVTLSCSPISGHRSVSWYQQTPGQGLQFLFEYFSETQRNKGNFPGRFSGRQFSNSRSEMNVSTLELGDSALYLCASSVGTGYNQPQHFGDGTRLSIL.

This clonotype was seen at least ten times. The chain is built from TRBV20-1 and TRBJ2-1; 12 nucleotides agree with TRBD2. With V trimmed by 0 bases and J by 8 bases, 5 bases remained unmatched. The CDR3 has 15 residues. Per germline, CDR1 DFQATT and CDR2 SNEGSKA (reference sequence). The CDR3 DNA is TGCAGTGCTAGAGATGTTAGACTAGCGGGGGATGAGCAGTTCTTC. It specifies CSARDVRLAGDEQFF.

This clonotype was found many times. V is TRBV7-6 and J is TRBJ1-1; D gene unclear. The CDR3 consists of 13 residues. V gave up 8 bases and J gave up 1 base, with 11 bases separating them. Germline V lookup: CDR1 SGHVS, CDR2 FNYEAQ. The CDR3 sequence is CASLGASNTEAFF. The DNA of the CDR3 is TGTGCCAGCCTCGGCGCCTCGAACACTGAAGCTTTCTTT.

This chain links TRBV10-1 with TRBJ2-1; D ambiguous. With 7 bases removed from V and 6 bases from J, the gap between germline ends came to 7 bases. Germline assignment: CDR1 WNHNN and CDR2 SYGVQD (reference sequence). The CDR3 loop spans 11 amino acids. Here the CDR3 DNA reads TGCGCCAGCAATATAGTCAATGAGCAGTTCTTC. Translated, it gives CASNIVNEQFF.

This clonotype was seen once. The rearrangement links TRBV9 to TRBJ2-7, with 11 nucleotides matching TRBD2. This CDR3 comprises 16 residues. Germline V gene lookup returns CDR1 SGDLS and CDR2 YYNGEE. Trimming took 4 bases from V and 2 from J; bases not matched to a gene: 8. The CDR3 reads CASSPRTSGSTYEQYF. Written as DNA, the CDR3 is TGTGCCAGCAGCCCACGGACTAGCGGGTCGACCTACGAGCAGTACTTC.

This clonotype has only a few counts. The chain recombines TRBV5-1 with TRBJ1-2; possible D gene TRBD1, 5 bases. The germline V gene encodes CDR1 SGHRS and CDR2 YFSETQ. Trimming stripped 5 bases from V and 3 bases from J, with 17 bases between. The CDR3 extends over 15 amino acids. Here the CDR3 DNA reads TGCGCCAGCAGGAAAGAAGGGACCCTTCACTATGGCTACACCTTC. It codes for CASRKEGTLHYGYTF. The variable domain in full, completed from reference TRBV5-1 and TRBJ1-2, reads KAGVTQTPRYLIKTRGQQVTLSCSPISGHRSVSWYQQTPGQGLQFLFEYFSETQRNKGNFPGRFSGRQFSNSRSEMNVSTLELGDSALYLCASRKEGTLHYGYTFGSGTRLTVV.

This clonotype was counted many times. The chain uses TRBV6-2 or TRBV6-3 and TRBJ2-3; 12 bases fit TRBD2. V was clipped by 5 bases and J by 4 bases; unmatched bases: 4. Germline V gives CDR1 MNHEY, CDR2 SVGEGT. The length of the CDR3 is 15 residues. CDR3 nucleotide sequence: TGTGCCAGCAGTAGGACTAGCGGGGCTCCAGATACGCAGTATTTT. This gives the protein CASSRTSGAPDTQYF.